This entry features one TCR beta chain sequence. The antigen this receptor binds is unknown. No clone much larger than this one lies a single base away; base qualities are absent. The data originate from a study of blood T cell repertoires in COVID-19 (dated by TCRdb to the early 2020s). Regarding the complete study: Collaborator samples came from the United States, Italy and Spain and covered acute and convalescent phases of COVID-19. The material from the prospective study consisted of cDNA or gDNA derived from T cells, B-cell-depleted T cells, or PBMCs. Subjects who had been exposed to COVID-19, were actively infected with it, or had recovered from it provided the deeply sampled blood TCRbeta repertoires that made up the dataset. The repertoires were made available in a free public database intended to serve as a resource for research on the immune response to SARS-CoV-2. The samples were drawn from two sources: the first 160 participants of the ongoing ImmuneRACE study, and 1,000 to 1,500 subjects contributed by 6 global collaborators. Nearly every sample came with metadata listing a de-identified subject ID, COVID-19 status, age in years and sex. HLA class I and class II types, where available, came from metadata supplied by the sample provider rather than from assay-based typing.

TCRbeta CDR3 regions were amplified from genomic DNA by means of the immunoSEQ Assay, a bias-controlled multiplex PCR. The original methods were these. Nucleated cell counts per sample were estimated from amplification of reference gene primers within the assay. To quantify the absolute abundance of each unique TCRbeta CDR3 rearrangement, sequence reads were collapsed and filtered. For each sample, productive Simpson clonality was calculated by taking the square root of Simpson's diversity index across productive rearrangements. The clones in this table, taken by TCRdb from immuneACCESS, are in-frame only. Not every clone is retained; where verified, under half of the shortfall comes from an unresolved V gene, and the cause of the rest is unknown. That table supplies the V and J calls and clone size; D and trimming were determined from the DNA. This sample holds about 230,000 clones; 84% were observed only once. Of the sample, 1.4% falls within the top ten clones.

Overall study outcomes, separate from this receptor: The amount of clinical and demographic metadata varied by source and participant and was provided uncurated.

The CDR3 contains 11 residues, cysteine and phenylalanine counted. The sequence is cut down to CDR3 DNA, 33 bases in frame from base 1. The V end loses 4 bases and the J end loses 6 bases, and a stretch of 9 bases separates them. Reading the germline V gene gives CDR1 SQVTM and CDR2 ANQGSEA. Samples from volunteer blood donors who had recovered from COVID-19 were contributed by a second Seattle source. Each collaborating institution followed its own protocols to collect whole blood in K2EDTA tubes. Collaborator samples were shipped for TCRbeta analysis as frozen whole blood, isolated PBMCs, or DNA extracted from either sample type.

The source is a woman aged 40 to 50 who had recovered from COVID-19. Sequencing used peripheral blood. The chain uses TRBV29-1 and TRBJ1-1, with the D gene call left open. The nucleotide sequence reads TGCAGCGTTGTGCGGGCCTCTGAAGCTTTCTTT. It specifies CSVVRASEAFF.